These 30 T cell receptor beta chains came from one sample sequenced in a study of T cell responses to AZD1222 COVID-19 vaccine. This table comes from immunoSEQ multiplex PCR, and its TCRdb copy is limited to in-frame clones, with some not included. The table includes about 120,000 clones, about 92% detected once. The source material was peripheral blood, sampled on day 0 of AZD1222 vaccination. These receptor sequences come from an adult in good health.

The chain employs TRBV11-2 and TRBJ2-3; no clear D gene. V shed 0 bases and J shed 2 bases, with 6 bases lying between them. This CDR3 has 14 amino acids. Germline V CDR1 and CDR2: SGHAT, FQNNGV. The CDR3 sequence is CASSLELITDTQYF. DNA of the CDR3: TGTGCCAGCAGCTTAGAACTTATCACAGATACGCAGTATTTT.

V gene TRBV14 combines with J gene TRBJ2-7; 13 bases agree with TRBD2. With V trimmed by 4 bases and J by 4 bases, 4 bases remained unmatched. Germline V gives CDR1 SGHDN, CDR2 FVKESK. This CDR3 has 15 amino acids. The CDR3 reads CASSLGLAGEYEQYF. The CDR3 nucleotides are TGTGCCAGCAGCCTCGGACTAGCGGGAGAATACGAGCAGTACTTC.

The chain joins TRBV29-1 to TRBJ1-1, with D unclear. Trimming cost V 4 bases and J 8 bases, with 20 bases left between them. The CDR3 totals 14 residues. Germline CDR1 is SQVTM and CDR2 is ANQGSEA. CDR3 in DNA: TGCAGCGTTGTTCCGGGGATCCACTACAACGAAGCTTTCTTT. This sequence encodes CSVVPGIHYNEAFF.

V usage is TRBV5-1 and J usage is TRBJ1-4; 8 bases are a match to TRBD1. Looked up from germline, CDR1 is SGHRS and CDR2 is YFSETQ. The CDR3 has 14 amino acids. V lost 7 bases and J lost 7; bases outside the gene matches: 9. This CDR3 reads CASAPRDRSEKLFF. DNA for the CDR3: TGCGCCAGCGCCCCCCGGGACAGGAGTGAAAAACTGTTTTTT.

The DNA for the CDR3 is TGTGCCAGTCGGTCACAGTATGGCTACACCTTC. It yields the protein CASRSQYGYTF. This rearrangement joins TRBV19 to TRBJ1-2; unclear D gene. There are 11 residues in the CDR3. V dropped 8 bases and J dropped 5 bases, with 9 bases sitting between them. Germline V gives CDR1 LNHDA, CDR2 SQIVND (reference sequence). Looking up the rest from reference TRBV19 and TRBJ1-2 gives the full variable domain: DGGITQSPKYLFRKEGQNVTLSCEQNLNHDAMYWYRQDPGQGLRLIYYSQIVNDFQKGDIAEGYSVSREKKESFPLTVTSAQKNPTAFYLCASRSQYGYTFGSGTRLTVV.

The chain carries TRBV28 and TRBJ1-6; TRBD1 might be the D (5 bases). Germline lookup yields CDR1 MDHEN and CDR2 SYDVKM. V lost 5 bases and J lost 3, with 8 bases in between. The CDR3 length is 14 residues. CDR3 sequence: CASSGGIYNSPLHF. In DNA, the CDR3 is TGTGCCAGCAGTGGGGGTATCTATAATTCACCCCTCCACTTT.

The gene calls are TRBV28 and TRBJ2-1; weak D call: TRBD1 (6 bases). CDR3 length: 15 amino acids. CDR1 is MDHEN, CDR2 SYDVKM, per germline. The ends were cut back, 4 bases at V and 9 bases at J, with 19 bases in the middle. As DNA, the CDR3 is TGTGCCAGCAGTTCGAACAGGGTAATAGGGAGTGAGCAGTTCTTC. Residues: CASSSNRVIGSEQFF.

The chain recombines TRBV10-3 with TRBJ2-1; D perhaps matches TRBD2 (6 bases). Trimming stripped 0 bases from V and 10 bases from J, with 22 bases between. Germline V gives CDR1 ENHRY, CDR2 SYGVKD. The CDR3 length is 17 residues. Here the CDR3 DNA reads TGTGCCATCAGTGAGTCGGGTAAGCGGGCACTGCCTCAGGAGCAGTTCTTC. As protein: CAISESGKRALPQEQFF.

This chain links TRBV28 with TRBJ1-5, with no clear D. The germline V gene encodes CDR1 MDHEN and CDR2 SYDVKM. The CDR3 spans 13 residues. The V end was cut by 3 bases, the J end by 2 bases, with 5 bases between. This CDR3 is CASSFGGNQPQHF. As DNA, the CDR3 is TGTGCCAGCAGTTTCGGGGGCAATCAGCCCCAGCATTTT. The variable domain in full, with the rest retrieved from reference TRBV28 and TRBJ1-5, is DVKVTQSSRYLVKRTGEKVFLECVQDMDHENMFWYRQDPGLGLRLIYFSYDVKMKEKGDIPEGYSVSREKKERFSLILESASTNQTSMYLCASSFGGNQPQHFGDGTRLSIL.

The chain is built from TRBV10-2 and TRBJ2-1, with TRBD2 identical over 8 bases. CDR3 length: 15 amino acids. The V segment lost 6 bases and the J segment 6 bases; nucleotides outside the gene matches: 10. Germline V gene sequence: CDR1 WSHSY, CDR2 SAAADI. The chain's CDR3 is CASRIAGPSGNEQFF. DNA of the CDR3: TGCGCCAGCAGAATAGCGGGGCCCAGTGGCAATGAGCAGTTCTTC.

This chain joins TRBV15 and TRBJ2-2; no reliable D call. This CDR3 has 15 residues. Deletions cut 6 bases from V and 2 bases from J, with 13 bases between. Germline loops: CDR1 LNHNV, CDR2 YYDKDF (reference sequence). CDR3 region: CATRAPLSNTGELFF. DNA of the CDR3: TGTGCCACCAGGGCTCCGCTTAGCAACACCGGGGAGCTGTTTTTT.

The chain uses TRBV10-1 and TRBJ2-1; D is unresolved. Germline CDR1 WNHNN, CDR2 SYGVQD (reference sequence). The CDR3 is made up of 14 amino acids. The ends were cut back, 4 bases at V and 6 bases at J, with 13 bases in the middle. The CDR3 protein is CASSAASPVNEQFF. The CDR3, as DNA: TGCGCCAGCAGTGCCGCTTCGCCTGTCAATGAGCAGTTCTTC.

The chain recombines TRBV28 with TRBJ2-7; 11 bases are shared with TRBD2. The length of the CDR3 is 13 residues. V shed 6 bases, J shed 6 bases, and the junction held 4 bases outside the gene matches. Germline-derived CDR1 and CDR2 are MDHEN and SYDVKM. This CDR3 is CASRLAGVGEQYF. The CDR3 nucleotides are TGTGCCAGCAGACTAGCGGGAGTAGGCGAGCAGTACTTC.

The chain joins TRBV3-1 (or the pseudogene TRBV3-2) to TRBJ2-3, with D unresolved. CDR1 and CDR2 (germline): LGHDT, YNNKEL (reference sequence). The CDR3 is made up of 12 amino acids. V was pared by 4 bases and J by 6 bases, with 8 bases between. The CDR3 here is CASSPTVDTQYF. CDR3 nucleotide sequence: TGTGCCAGCAGCCCTACTGTGGATACGCAGTATTTT.

The V and J genes are TRBV2 and TRBJ2-1; no reliable D call. Trimming stripped 6 bases from V and 2 bases from J, with 14 bases between. CDR1 SNHLY and CDR2 FYNNEI come from the germline V gene. The CDR3 covers 15 residues. CDR3 nucleotides: TGTGCCAGCAGCCCCCTGGGAAACCCCTACAATGAGCAGTTCTTC. Translated, it gives CASSPLGNPYNEQFF.

The gene calls are TRBV27 and TRBJ2-3, with D unresolved. Germline V gives CDR1 MNHEY, CDR2 SMNVEV (reference sequence). The V gene lost 3 bases and the J gene lost 5 bases, with 3 bases spanning the gap. The CDR3 extends over 11 amino acids. DNA of the CDR3: TGTGCCAGCAGTTTTCGAGATACGCAGTATTTT. This encodes CASSFRDTQYF.

This chain joins TRBV5-4 and TRBJ1-2, with D possibly TRBD1 on 5 matching bases. Trimming shortened V by 0 bases and J by 6 bases, and 9 bases separated the two germline ends. CDR1 and CDR2 from the germline V gene are SGHNT and YYREEE (reference sequence). The CDR3 runs 13 residues. CDR3 amino acids: CASSLVGGDGYTF. The CDR3 DNA reads TGTGCCAGCAGCTTGGTCGGGGGGGATGGCTACACCTTC.

The rearrangement joins TRBV14 to TRBJ2-1; D is perhaps TRBD1 (7 bases). CDR1 SGHDN and CDR2 FVKESK come from the germline V gene. The CDR3 covers 15 residues. Trimming cost V 1 base and J 8 bases, with 15 bases left between them. CDR3 residues: CASSQGRGQAYEQFF. In DNA, the CDR3 is TGTGCCAGCAGCCAAGGGAGGGGGCAAGCCTATGAGCAGTTCTTC. The full variable domain, in which reference TRBV14 and TRBJ2-1 provide the parts outside the CDR3, is EAGVTQFPSHSVIEKGQTVTLRCDPISGHDNLYWYRRVMGKEIKFLLHFVKESKQDESGMPNNRFLAERTGGTYSTLKVQPAELEDSGVYFCASSQGRGQAYEQFFGPGTRLTVL.

The CDR3 sequence is CASNQLAGDSYNEQFF. For the CDR3, the DNA is TGTGCCAGCAACCAATTAGCGGGAGACTCCTACAATGAGCAGTTCTTC. The genes are TRBV7-9 and TRBJ2-1; 9 bases match TRBD2. CDR3 length: 16 residues. V shed 7 bases, J shed 0 bases, and the junction held 7 bases outside the gene matches. From germline, CDR1 is SEHNR and CDR2 FQNEAQ (reference sequence).

This sequence joins TRBV15 and TRBJ2-3, with TRBD1 matching over 8 bases. The ends lost 6 bases at V and 0 bases at J; junction bases unmatched: 5. Germline CDR1 and CDR2: LNHNV and YYDKDF (reference sequence). The CDR3 extends over 15 amino acids. The CDR3 reads CATSWGQASTDTQYF. The DNA for the CDR3 is TGTGCCACCAGTTGGGGACAGGCTAGCACAGATACGCAGTATTTT.

J is TRBJ1-2 and V is TRBV12-3 or TRBV12-4; D unclear. Deletions cut 3 bases from V and 8 bases from J, with 10 bases between. CDR3 length: 12 residues. CDR3 in amino acids: CASSLVGSGYTF. CDR3 nucleotides: TGTGCCAGCAGTTTGGTAGGATCCGGCTACACCTTC.

V and J are TRBV27 and TRBJ1-2; 7 bases are shared with TRBD1. CDR3 length: 14 amino acids. Germline CDR1 and CDR2: MNHEY and SMNVEV (reference sequence). With 6 bases clipped from V and 5 bases from J, the junction kept 9 bases outside the gene matches. The CDR3 region has the DNA TGTGCCAGCAGCCGTTCCGGGACAGCGTATGGCTACACCTTC. Encoded protein: CASSRSGTAYGYTF.

This chain joins TRBV28 and TRBJ1-2, with D hard to call. Trimming cost V 6 bases and J 4 bases, with 12 bases left between them. Germline CDR1 and CDR2: MDHEN and SYDVKM. CDR3 length: 13 amino acids. The CDR3, as DNA: TGTGCCAGCAGCTCTACAGAGTTCTATGGCTACACCTTC. This codes for CASSSTEFYGYTF.

This rearrangement joins TRBV2 to TRBJ2-3; no definite D call. The CDR3 covers 13 residues. The germline V gene encodes CDR1 SNHLY and CDR2 FYNNEI. V shed 7 bases and J shed 6 bases, with 14 bases lying between them. The CDR3 region is CASTNSPHDTQYF. In DNA, the CDR3 is TGTGCCAGCACCAATTCGCCCCATGATACGCAGTATTTT.

This clone was seen more than once but under ten times. This chain uses TRBV2 with TRBJ1-5; D might be TRBD1 (6 bases). Trimming stripped 6 bases from V and 1 base from J, with 13 bases between. Germline assignment: CDR1 SNHLY and CDR2 FYNNEI. There are 15 residues in the CDR3. The CDR3 reads CASRRETGSNQPQHF. The CDR3 nucleotides are TGTGCCAGCAGAAGGGAAACAGGGAGCAATCAGCCCCAGCATTTT.

The rearrangement links TRBV11-3 to TRBJ2-2, with 11 bases that match TRBD2. Germline CDR1 SGHNT, CDR2 YENEEA. CDR3 size: 15 residues. After removal of 3 bases from V and 7 bases from J, the junction contained 4 bases not matched to a gene. The CDR3 spells CASSFGGTSGGELFF. The CDR3 nucleotides are TGTGCCAGCAGCTTCGGAGGGACTAGCGGCGGGGAGCTGTTTTTT.

The CDR3 protein is CASRNLGGSYNEQFF. The CDR3, as DNA: TGTGCCAGCAGAAATTTGGGCGGCTCCTACAATGAGCAGTTCTTC. The J gene is TRBJ2-1, the V gene TRBV5-4; D is unclear. Germline lookup yields CDR1 SGHNT and CDR2 YYREEE (reference sequence). The CDR3 loop spans 15 amino acids. V was pared by 5 bases and J by 0 bases, with 12 bases between.

V usage is TRBV27 and J usage is TRBJ2-3; TRBD2 aligns across 10 bases. CDR1 MNHEY and CDR2 SMNVEV come from the germline V gene (reference sequence). The CDR3 consists of 15 residues. Losses at the gene ends were 3 bases for V and 2 bases for J; bases not matched to a gene: 2. CDR3 sequence: CASSFGLAVTDTQYF. For the CDR3, the DNA is TGTGCCAGCAGTTTCGGACTAGCGGTCACAGATACGCAGTATTTT.

The chain is built from TRBV11-2 and TRBJ2-7, with D possibly TRBD1 on 5 matching bases. Trimming removed 5 bases from V and 0 bases from J, with 11 bases in between. The CDR3 contains 14 residues. From germline, CDR1 is SGHAT and CDR2 FQNNGV. This CDR3 is CASSLDRNSYEQYF. CDR3 nucleotides: TGTGCCAGCAGCCTCGACAGAAACTCCTACGAGCAGTACTTC. The whole variable domain, filled in from reference TRBV11-2 and TRBJ2-7, reads EAGVAQSPRYKIIEKRQSVAFWCNPISGHATLYWYQQILGQGPKLLIQFQNNGVVDDSQLPKDRFSAERLKGVDSTLKIQPAKLEDSAVYLCASSLDRNSYEQYFGPGTRLTVT.

The chain combines TRBV7-8 with TRBJ1-2, with no clear D. Germline V lookup: CDR1 SGHVS, CDR2 FQNEAQ. V shed 5 bases and J shed 2 bases, with 18 bases lying between them. This CDR3 has 16 amino acids. CDR3 DNA sequence: TGTGCCAGCAGCCCACGTATCGAGGTACAGAACTATGGCTACACCTTC. Encoded protein: CASSPRIEVQNYGYTF.